Sequencing of this TCR beta chain was carried out in a study of OX40 agonist ivuxolimab in advanced cancers. Study details: Patients were infused with ivuxolimab every 2 weeks at 0.01 to 10 mg/kg.

To note about this clone: The target antigen is unknown.

The study, taken as a whole, reports: Low clonal expansion, among the lowest seen, marked partial responders at 0.1-3.0 mg/kg.

Sequencing used immunoSEQ multiplex PCR; TCRdb keeps in-frame clones, though not all of them. The sample has approximately 45,000 clones; 75% to 85% are singletons. The sequencing used CD4+ or CD8+ T cells sorted from blood, collected in a trial of the OX40 agonist ivuxolimab. This receptor was obtained from an adult with an advanced solid tumor such as melanoma, head and neck, liver or kidney cancer.

The CDR3 loop is CASSSSLGQGYNEKLFF. CDR3 coding DNA: TGTGCCAGCAGCTCTAGCCTCGGACAGGGCTATAATGAAAAACTGTTTTTT. The chain links TRBV11-3 to TRBJ1-4, with 8 bases that match TRBD1. V gave up 4 bases and J gave up 4 bases; unmatched junction bases: 11. CDR1 is SGHNT, CDR2 YENEEA, per germline. The CDR3 covers 17 residues. The full variable domain, its missing parts supplied by reference TRBV11-3 and TRBJ1-4, is EAGVVQSPRYKIIEKKQPVAFWCNPISGHNTLYWYLQNLGQGPELLIRYENEEAVDDSQLPKDRFSAERLKGVDSTLKIQPAELGDSAVYLCASSSSLGQGYNEKLFFGSGTQLSVL.